Sequencing of this T cell receptor (beta chain) was carried out in a study of beta chain features in type 1 diabetes. Study-level points and caveats: Among patients with Type 1 diabetes, TCRB CDR3s were moderately but significantly shorter in every one of the four CD4+ subsets. It was not settled here whether HLA type affects TCRB rearrangement.

About this clone itself: The antigen is not known.

TCRB transcripts that were expressed got sequenced, as all of the isolated RNA had been reverse transcribed. Clones were sequenced by immunoSEQ multiplex PCR, and TCRdb holds only the in-frame ones, with some missing. This table holds under 300,000 clones, roughly 16% found once. Trimming left V 4 bases short and J 5 bases short, with 13 bases between. This CDR3 comprises 14 residues. Germline CDR1 reads SGHRS; CDR2 reads YFSETQ. The sequencing sample was made of naive CD4+ T cells from blood. This TCR came from a man aged 25-45 years with type 1 diabetes. The chain recombines TRBV5-1 with TRBJ2-1; TRBD2 might be the D (6 bases). This CDR3 reads CASSAGTWNNEQFF. The DNA for the CDR3 is TGCGCCAGCAGCGCCGGGACTTGGAACAATGAGCAGTTCTTC. The full variable domain, completed using reference TRBV5-1 and TRBJ2-1, is KAGVTQTPRYLIKTRGQQVTLSCSPISGHRSVSWYQQTPGQGLQFLFEYFSETQRNKGNFPGRFSGRQFSNSRSEMNVSTLELGDSALYLCASSAGTWNNEQFFGPGTRLTVL.